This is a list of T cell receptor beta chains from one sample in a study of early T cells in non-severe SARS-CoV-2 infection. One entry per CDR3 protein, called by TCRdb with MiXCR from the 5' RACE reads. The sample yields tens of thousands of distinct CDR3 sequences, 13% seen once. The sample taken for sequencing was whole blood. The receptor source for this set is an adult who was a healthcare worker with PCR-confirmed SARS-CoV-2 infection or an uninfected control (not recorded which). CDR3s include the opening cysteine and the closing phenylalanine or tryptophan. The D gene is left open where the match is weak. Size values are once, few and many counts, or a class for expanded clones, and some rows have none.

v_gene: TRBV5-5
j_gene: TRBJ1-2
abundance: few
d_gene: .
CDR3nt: TGTGCCAGCAGCTTGGGTCAGGCCCTGATCTATGGCTACACCTTC
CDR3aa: CASSLGQALIYGYTF

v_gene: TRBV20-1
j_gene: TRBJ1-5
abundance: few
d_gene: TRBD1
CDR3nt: TGCAGTGCTGCCTCCGGGACAGGCAGCAATCAGCCCCAGCATTTT
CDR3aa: CSAASGTGSNQPQHF

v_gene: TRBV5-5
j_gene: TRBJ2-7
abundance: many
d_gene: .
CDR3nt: TGTGCCAGCAGCTCCGGGACGGAGGAGAAGCAGTACTTC
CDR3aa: CASSSGTEEKQYF

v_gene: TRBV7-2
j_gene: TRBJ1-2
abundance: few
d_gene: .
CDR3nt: TGTGCCAGCAGCCCCCAGAATTCAGCTAACTATGGCTACACCTTC
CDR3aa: CASSPQNSANYGYTF

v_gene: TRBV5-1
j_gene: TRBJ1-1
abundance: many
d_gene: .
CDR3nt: TGCGCCAGCAGCTTGGTGTCGGGTATGAGTGAAGCTTTCTTT
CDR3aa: CASSLVSGMSEAFF

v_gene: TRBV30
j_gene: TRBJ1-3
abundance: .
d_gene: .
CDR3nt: TGTGCCTGGAGTGTGACCCGAATCTCTGGAAACACCATATATTTT
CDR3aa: CAWSVTRISGNTIYF

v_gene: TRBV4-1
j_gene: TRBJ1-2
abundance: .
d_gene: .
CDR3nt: TGCGCCAGCAGCCAAGATCCCCCAGGATCGTATGGCTACACCTTC
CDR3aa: CASSQDPPGSYGYTF

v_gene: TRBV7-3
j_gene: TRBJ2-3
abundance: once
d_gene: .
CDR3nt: TGTGCCAGCAGCCCTCAGACAAATACAGATACGCAGTATTTT
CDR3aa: CASSPQTNTDTQYF

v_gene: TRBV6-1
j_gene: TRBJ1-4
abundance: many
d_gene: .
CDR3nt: TGTGCCAGCAGTGGAATCGCAACTAATGAAAAACTGTTTTTT
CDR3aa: CASSGIATNEKLFF

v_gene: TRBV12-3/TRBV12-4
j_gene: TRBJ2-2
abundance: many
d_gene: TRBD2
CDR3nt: TGTGCCAGCAGTCCGGGACTAGCGGGCACCGGGGAGCTGTTTTTT
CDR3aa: CASSPGLAGTGELFF

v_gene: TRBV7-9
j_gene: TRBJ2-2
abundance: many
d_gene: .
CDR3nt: TGTGCCAGCAGGATACAGGGATTTAACACCGGGGAGCTGTTTTTT
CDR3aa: CASRIQGFNTGELFF

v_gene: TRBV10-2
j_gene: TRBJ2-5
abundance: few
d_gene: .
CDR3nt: TGCGCCAGCAGCCCAGCTGGGGAGACCCAGTACTTC
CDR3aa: CASSPAGETQYF

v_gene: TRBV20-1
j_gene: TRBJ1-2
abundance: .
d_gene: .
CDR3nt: TGCAGTGCTAGAGATGGGACAAATGTATATGGCTACACCTTC
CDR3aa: CSARDGTNVYGYTF

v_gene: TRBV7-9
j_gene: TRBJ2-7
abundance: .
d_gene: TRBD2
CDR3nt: TGTGCCAGCAGCCTATTCCCGGGACTAGCGGGGGCCCACGAGCAGTACTTC
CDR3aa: CASSLFPGLAGAHEQYF

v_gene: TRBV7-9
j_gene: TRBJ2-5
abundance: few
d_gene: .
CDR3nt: TGTGCCAGCAGCTTAGGACGGTCTATGTGGGGGCCAGGCCAGTACTTC
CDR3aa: CASSLGRSMWGPGQYF

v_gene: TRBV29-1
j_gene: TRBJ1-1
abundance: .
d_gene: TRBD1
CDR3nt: TGCAGCGTTGAAGGACGACAGACAGGGAGAGTTTTCTTT
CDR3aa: CSVEGRQTGRVFF

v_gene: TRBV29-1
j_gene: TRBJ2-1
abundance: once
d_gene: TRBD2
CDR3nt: TGCAGCGGGGGCTTAGCGGGAGCGGTTGAGCAGTTCTTC
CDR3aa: CSGGLAGAVEQFF